This section outlines one TCR beta chain sequence together with its context. What it binds is not known. Individuals having autoimmune disease history or systemic immunosuppression were not enrolled. The data were obtained in a study of OX40 agonist ivuxolimab in advanced cancers. On the study more broadly: An agonistic human IgG2 monoclonal antibody against OX40 (CD134) was given. Study-level findings and limits: Antigen targets of the expanded peripheral T cells went undetermined. Some patients without response likewise showed low normalized clonal expansion.

Germline V gene sequence: CDR1 SQVTM, CDR2 ANQGSEA. V lost 7 bases and J 1 base, leaving 15 bases between the germline ends. This CDR3 comprises 14 residues. Sequencing used immunoSEQ multiplex PCR; TCRdb keeps in-frame clones, though not all of them. The sample includes approximately 60,000 clones, around 77% of them seen just once. V usage is TRBV29-1 and J usage is TRBJ2-3; the D is unclear. This sequence originates from an adult with an advanced solid tumor such as melanoma, head and neck, liver or kidney cancer. Sequences were derived from CD4+ or CD8+ T cells sorted from blood, sampled in a trial of the OX40 agonist ivuxolimab. The CDR3 is CSARFQSRTDTQYF. The CDR3 DNA is TGCAGCGCTCGGTTCCAGTCGCGCACAGATACGCAGTATTTT.